This T cell receptor beta chain stems from a study of T cells expressing NK-cell markers (dated by TCRdb to the early 2020s). Context from the whole study: Three sorted T-cell subsets (CD3+CD56+NKG2C+, CD3+CD56+NKG2C- and CD3+CD56-NKG2C+) from under ten donors had their TCR beta-chain repertoires profiled. Among the eight sequenced donors, only one was HCMV-seronegative, while the other seven were HCMV-seropositive. Randomly selected healthy volunteers, three men and five women, were used as the eight sequenced donors. Libraries were sequenced as 2 x 150 bp reads on Illumina HiSeq 2000/2500, MiSeq or NextSeq.

Results the study describes overall, beyond this receptor: Those dominant clonotypes were again the most abundant among CD3+CD56-NKG2C+ cells in a handful of donors, at about 25-60.1%. In over five donors, the dominant CD3+CD56+NKG2C+ clonotypes were among the top 10 CD8+ clonotypes and accounted for about 1.0-7.5% of CD8+ T cells. Whether the expanded NKG2C-expressing T cell clones were specific for HCMV antigens remained unclear.

The sequencer listed for this sample is Illumina HiSeq 2000. 5'RACE template switching, by which a universal primer site and unique molecular identifiers were added, was used to make TCR beta cDNA libraries. cDNA synthesis was primed from the TCR beta constant segment and was followed by two successive PCR amplification steps. The published analysis was carried out like this. Reads were demultiplexed and grouped by UMI with MIGEC, and clonotypes were assembled and quantified with MiTCR. To exclude erroneous sequences, any TCR cDNA sequence not supported by at least two reads was discarded. The tcR package was used for downstream repertoire analysis, with clonotypes matched between fractions based on CDR3 nucleotide sequence plus V segment. VDJmatch was used to annotate antigen specificity against VDJdb, with one amino acid substitution allowed in CDR3. TCRdb reprocessed the raw reads; every CDR3 protein sequence is a single record, and DNA is not supplied. The V and J calls follow TCRdb's processing rather than the paper's. For this sample, the table gives a few hundred thousand distinct CDR3 sequences. The leading ten clones occupy under 1.5% of the sample.

A commercial ELISA kit detecting HCMV-specific IgG in serum was used to determine HCMV serostatus. Peripheral blood mononuclear cells were isolated from blood by Ficoll density gradient centrifugation. The CDR3, from cysteine to phenylalanine, totals 13 residues. This entry has no DNA. Turning to this clonotype: Its antigen remains unidentified.

The specimen sequenced was blood T cells: a sorted CD56 or NKG2C T cell subset, CD4+ or CD8+ T cells, or bulk PBMC T cells (not recorded which). Recombination connected TRBV12-3 or TRBV12-4 to TRBJ2-1; TCRdb designates TRBD2, a call that cannot be tested without DNA. The source is a woman aged 45-59 years in good health. Donor details come from another sample of the same person, matched by shared clones. CDR3 loop: CASTQRVLNEQFF.